The rows below give T cell receptor beta chains drawn from one sample of a study of blood T cells in healthy people across ages. TCRdb processed the 5' RACE reads anew with MiXCR; each CDR3 protein has one entry. The sample holds about 1.1 million distinct CDR3 sequences, roughly two fifths seen once. The sample consisted of blood. These receptor sequences come from a man in his late teens or twenties in good health. Each CDR3 is given with its conserved first and last residue. The D gene is left open where the match is weak. Where a row states a size, it is once, few, many or the class of an expanded clone; other rows omit it.

cdr3_nt cdr3_aa j_call v_call d_call clone_size
TGTGCCAGCAGAACCGACAGTGCAACTAATGAAAAACTGTTTTTT CASRTDSATNEKLFF TRBJ1-4 TRBV3-1 NA NA
TGTGCCAGCAGCCAAGGGGGGGCGAGGGAAAAACTGTTTTTT CASSQGGAREKLFF TRBJ1-4 TRBV4-2 NA NA
TGTGCCAGCAGTGAAACAGGTCTCTACGAGCAGTACTTC CASSETGLYEQYF TRBJ2-7 TRBV6-1 NA NA
TGCAGTGCTAGTGAAACTGCCTCCGGGACAGGGGACGGCTACACCTTC CSASETASGTGDGYTF TRBJ1-2 TRBV20-1 TRBD1 few
TGCAGTGCTAGAGATTTGGTAGCGGGCCACAATGAGCAGTTCTTC CSARDLVAGHNEQFF TRBJ2-1 TRBV20-1 TRBD2 NA
TGTGCCAGCAGTTTGAATGGACTACGCTCGGATGAGCAGTTCTTC CASSLNGLRSDEQFF TRBJ2-1 TRBV12-3/TRBV12-4 NA many
TGTGCCAGCAGTTACGCCAGGGGCTTCCCTCCCTATGGCTACACCTTC CASSYARGFPPYGYTF TRBJ1-2 TRBV6-5 NA NA
TGTGCCAGCAGTCCCGGACAAATCCGTAATGAGCAGTTCTTC CASSPGQIRNEQFF TRBJ2-1 TRBV28 NA NA
TGTGCCAGCAGCCCCACCTGGGGGGATACGCAGTATTTT CASSPTWGDTQYF TRBJ2-3 TRBV4-1 NA many
TGCGCCAGCAGCCAAGATCGGAGTAGCAATCAGCCCCAGCATTTT CASSQDRSSNQPQHF TRBJ1-5 TRBV4-3 NA NA
TGTGCCACCAGCTATGGAGCGGGGGAAGAGACCCAGTACTTC CATSYGAGEETQYF TRBJ2-5 TRBV15 TRBD2 NA
TGTGCCAGCACACGGGGCACGGATCAGCCCCAGCATTTT CASTRGTDQPQHF TRBJ1-5 TRBV7-9 NA few
TGCAGCGTTGGAGAACAGGGGGCCGGAGTCTATGGCGACACCTTC CSVGEQGAGVYGDTF TRBJ1-2 TRBV29-1 TRBD1 NA
TGCAGCGTTGGACTAGCGGGCCCCTACAATGAGCAGTTCTTC CSVGLAGPYNEQFF TRBJ2-1 TRBV29-1 TRBD2 NA
TGTGCCAGCAGCTTAGTTTCGGAAGTACACTATGGCTACACCTTC CASSLVSEVHYGYTF TRBJ1-2 TRBV7-2 NA NA
TGTGCCAGCAGTTTAAGAATAAGGGGTAACGGCTACACCTTC CASSLRIRGNGYTF TRBJ1-2 TRBV12-3/TRBV12-4 NA NA
TGTGCCAGCAGCCAAGACCGGAGGGGGCGACGTTATGGCTACACCTTC CASSQDRRGRRYGYTF TRBJ1-2 TRBV3-1 TRBD1 NA
TGTGCCAGCAGCTTAGATGGGTCCCAGAACACTGAAGCTTTCTTT CASSLDGSQNTEAFF TRBJ1-1 TRBV7-3 NA few
TGTGCCTGTAGGGCAGCGGGTGGTAATGAGCAGTTCTTC CACRAAGGNEQFF TRBJ2-1 TRBV19 NA NA
TGTGCCAGCAGCTCCCAACAGGGGTCCAACACCGGGGAGCTGTTTTTT CASSSQQGSNTGELFF TRBJ2-2 TRBV11-1 TRBD1 NA
TGTGCCAGCAGAAGGGGCGGCCTTAACTATGGCTACACCTTC CASRRGGLNYGYTF TRBJ1-2 TRBV6-2/TRBV6-3 NA NA
TGTGCCAGCAGCTTGGCGACCGAACGGAAGTACAATCAGCCCCAGCATTTT CASSLATERKYNQPQHF TRBJ1-5 TRBV5-6 NA NA
TGCGCCAGCAGCCCGGACGGACTGGGGCCAGCTTTCTTT CASSPDGLGPAFF TRBJ1-1 TRBV5-1 NA NA
TGTGCCAGCAGCGCGGACAGCTCTAAAGGGGACTATGGCTACACCTTC CASSADSSKGDYGYTF TRBJ1-2 TRBV9 NA NA
TGTGCCACCAGCAAAGCGGGCACTGAAGCTTTCTTT CATSKAGTEAFF TRBJ1-1 TRBV15 NA few
TGTGCCAGCAGTTTCCGACAGAGTCAAACAGATACGCAGTATTTT CASSFRQSQTDTQYF TRBJ2-3 TRBV27 NA NA
TGCGCCAGCAGCCGTCCGGGACAGGTGCTTTCAGACATTCAGTACTTC CASSRPGQVLSDIQYF TRBJ2-4 TRBV4-1 TRBD1 many
TGTGCCAGCAGCTTAGGGACAGGGGTAAGGCAGCCCCAGTATTTT CASSLGTGVRQPQYF TRBJ2-3 TRBV7-9 TRBD1 NA
TGTGCCACCAGACAGATCCCGAATGAAAAACTGTTTTTT CATRQIPNEKLFF TRBJ1-4 TRBV15 NA NA
TGTGCCAGCAGCCAAGACCCGGTCGATGAGCAGTTCTTC CASSQDPVDEQFF TRBJ2-1 TRBV4-2 NA NA
TGCGCCAGCAGCCGAGACAGGGTTGAAGAGACCCAGTACTTC CASSRDRVEETQYF TRBJ2-5 TRBV4-1 TRBD1 NA
NA CASSQVAGGTFF TRBJ2-1 TRBV3-1 NA NA
TGTGCCAGCAGTTTACCCGACAGGGAAGCTTTCTTT CASSLPDREAFF TRBJ1-1 TRBV27 NA NA
TGCAGTGCTAATGCAGGGGGACGGTTTGGCAATCAGCCCCAGCATTTT CSANAGGRFGNQPQHF TRBJ1-5 TRBV20-1 TRBD1 few
TGTGCCAGCAGCGCCACGGGACAGGCACCCACAGATACGCAGTATTTT CASSATGQAPTDTQYF TRBJ2-3 TRBV9 TRBD1 few
TGTGCCAGCATCACCGTGGACGGACAGCCCCACTATGGCTACACCTTC CASITVDGQPHYGYTF TRBJ1-2 TRBV12-3/TRBV12-4 NA NA
TGTGCCAGCAGTTACTCGATAGCAGGGGGTGTTATCTATGGCTACACCTTC CASSYSIAGGVIYGYTF TRBJ1-2 TRBV6-5 TRBD1 NA
TGTGCCAGCAGCCCCCTGAGGAGTAACAATGAGCAGTTCTTC CASSPLRSNNEQFF TRBJ2-1 TRBV11-2 NA few
TGTGCTAGTGGCCGAAATGAAAAACTGTTTTTT CASGRNEKLFF TRBJ1-4 TRBV12-5 NA NA
TGCGCCAGCAGAAAGGCACTGAACACTGAAGCTTTCTTT CASRKALNTEAFF TRBJ1-1 TRBV5-1 NA once
TGTGCCAGCGGAGATGATAATTCACCCCTCCACTTT CASGDDNSPLHF TRBJ1-6 TRBV6-6 NA NA
TGCAGCGTTGAAGTCCAAACGAGAGATACGCAGTATTTT CSVEVQTRDTQYF TRBJ2-3 TRBV29-1 NA NA
TGTGCCAGCAGCCTCGGGCCCAATGGATATGGCTACACCTTC CASSLGPNGYGYTF TRBJ1-2 TRBV5-6 NA NA
TGTGCCTGGAGGAGATCCAGAGGCAGAGGACTGTTTTTT CAWRRSRGRGLFF TRBJ1-4 TRBV30 NA NA
TGTGCCAGCAGCTCCCCAGCGTATGGCTACACCTTC CASSSPAYGYTF TRBJ1-2 TRBV7-2 NA NA
TGTGCCAGCAGTCGCAGAACAGGGGTTGAGACCAATCAGCCCCAGCATTTT CASSRRTGVETNQPQHF TRBJ1-5 TRBV27 TRBD1 NA
TGCAGTGCTGAAGCCGGGACAGGGGGCAATCAGCCCCAGCATTTT CSAEAGTGGNQPQHF TRBJ1-5 TRBV20-1 TRBD1 NA